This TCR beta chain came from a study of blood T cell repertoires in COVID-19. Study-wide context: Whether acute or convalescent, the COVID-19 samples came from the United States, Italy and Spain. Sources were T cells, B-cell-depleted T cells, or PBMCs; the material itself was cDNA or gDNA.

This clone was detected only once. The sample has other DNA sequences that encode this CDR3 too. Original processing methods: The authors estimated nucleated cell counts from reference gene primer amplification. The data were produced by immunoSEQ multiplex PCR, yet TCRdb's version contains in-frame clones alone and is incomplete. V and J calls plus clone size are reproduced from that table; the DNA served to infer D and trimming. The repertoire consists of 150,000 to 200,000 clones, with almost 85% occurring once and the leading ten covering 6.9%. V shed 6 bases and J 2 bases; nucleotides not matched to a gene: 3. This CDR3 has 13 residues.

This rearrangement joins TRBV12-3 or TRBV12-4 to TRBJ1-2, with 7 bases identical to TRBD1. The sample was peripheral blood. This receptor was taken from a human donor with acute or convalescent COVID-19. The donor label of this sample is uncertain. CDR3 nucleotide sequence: TGTGCCAGCAGACGGGACAGCAACTATGGCTACACCTTC. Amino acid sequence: CASRRDSNYGYTF.